The 22 T cell receptor beta chains in this list originate from one sample, sequenced in a study of CD8 T cells in ankylosing spondylitis. TCRdb passed the 5' RACE reads through MiXCR, listing each CDR3 protein once. Here the sample spans hundreds of thousands of distinct CDR3 sequences, 8% to 9% being singletons. Input material: blood, either unsorted or a sorted T cell fraction (not recorded which). These receptor sequences come from a female donor with ankylosing spondylitis or in good health (not recorded which).

This clonotype showed up many times. This chain links TRBV20-1 with TRBJ2-7; D gene ambiguous. This CDR3 has 11 amino acids. V lost 7 bases and J lost 1, with 8 bases in between. Germline CDR1 and CDR2: DFQATT and SNEGSKA (reference sequence). The CDR3 reads CSGGVSYEQYF. The CDR3 bases are TGCAGTGGGGGTGTTTCCTACGAGCAGTACTTC.

Ten or more counts support this clonotype. The chain couples TRBV5-1 to TRBJ2-7; TRBD2 is a possible D gene (6 bases). The germline gives CDR1 SGHRS, CDR2 YFSETQ. Trimming took off 2 bases at V and 3 bases at J, with 12 bases between the two ends. The CDR3 loop spans 14 amino acids. This CDR3 is CASSFDWGDYEQYF. The DNA of the CDR3 is TGCGCCAGCAGCTTCGACTGGGGGGACTACGAGCAGTACTTC.

Ten or more counts support this clonotype. The rearrangement links TRBV10-3 to TRBJ2-1; TRBD2 aligns across 8 bases. Germline V CDR1 and CDR2: ENHRY, SYGVKD. This CDR3 contains 14 residues. J gave up 4 bases and V 7 bases, and 6 bases lay outside the gene matches. The CDR3, as DNA: TGTGCCATCACCGAGCGGGAGAGTTACAATGAGCAGTTCTTC. As protein: CAITERESYNEQFF.

This clonotype was counted at least ten times. This chain connects TRBV5-5 to TRBJ2-2, with D perhaps matching TRBD1 (6 bases). With 4 bases removed from V and 0 bases from J, the gap between germline ends came to 10 bases. The CDR3 has 15 residues. CDR1 and CDR2 from the germline V gene are SGHKS and YYEKEE (reference sequence). CDR3 DNA: TGTGCCAGCAGCATCGAGGGGGCGAACACCGGGGAGCTGTTTTTT. Encoded protein: CASSIEGANTGELFF.

This clonotype occurred many times. The CDR3 coding sequence is TGTGCCAGCAGCTTATTGGGGCAGTCCCAAGAGACCCAGTACTTC. This translates into CASSLLGQSQETQYF. The chain couples TRBV7-2 to TRBJ2-5, with D maybe TRBD1 (5 bases). The CDR3 consists of 15 residues. The germline V and J ends were trimmed by 2 bases and 1 base, with 11 bases remaining between them. CDR1 is SGHTA, CDR2 FQGNSA, per germline.

This clonotype was seen many times. The V gene is TRBV7-2, the J gene TRBJ2-7, with D perhaps being TRBD1 or TRBD2 (6 bases each). The CDR3 consists of 14 residues. The germline CDR1 and CDR2 sequences are SGHTA and FQGNSA. V was cut by 8 bases and J by 4 bases, with 18 bases left in between. CDR3 loop: CASGRGGSGYEQYF. CDR3 DNA: TGTGCCAGCGGGAGAGGGGGGAGTGGATACGAGCAGTACTTC. Filled out from reference TRBV7-2 and TRBJ2-7, the complete variable domain reads GAGVSQSPSNKVTEKGKDVELRCDPISGHTALYWYRQSLGQGLEFLIYFQGNSAPDKSGLPSDRFSAERTGGSVSTLTIQRTQQEDSAVYLCASGRGGSGYEQYFGPGTRLTVT.

This clonotype was found many times. For the CDR3, the DNA is TGCAGTGCTAGTTTTCGTAGCGGGAGTGCCTACGAGCAGTACTTC. Protein product: CSASFRSGSAYEQYF. This sequence joins TRBV20-1 and TRBJ2-7, with TRBD2 matching over 9 bases. V dropped 3 bases and J dropped 2; count of bases not matched to a gene: 8. Germline loops: CDR1 DFQATT, CDR2 SNEGSKA (reference sequence). The CDR3 length is 15 residues.

This clonotype occurred many times. This chain joins TRBV5-1 and TRBJ2-1, with TRBD1 matching 8 bases. The germline V gene encodes CDR1 SGHRS and CDR2 YFSETQ. Losses at the gene ends were 1 base for V and 5 bases for J; bases not matched to a gene: 2. The CDR3 is 14 residues long. CDR3 in amino acids: CASSLTGGNNEQFF. For the CDR3, the DNA is TGCGCCAGCAGCTTGACAGGGGGGAACAATGAGCAGTTCTTC.

This clonotype came up many times. The chain is built from TRBV7-9 and TRBJ2-1; no clear D. CDR1 and CDR2 (germline): SEHNR, FQNEAQ (reference sequence). Trimming removed 5 bases from V and 6 bases from J, with 14 bases in between. The CDR3 contains 14 residues. CDR3 coding DNA: TGTGCCAGCAGCACCATACTTGGCGCCAATGAGCAGTTCTTC. Protein sequence: CASSTILGANEQFF.

This clonotype was picked up many times. The chain recombines TRBV21-1 with TRBJ2-1; the table's D call TRBD2 went unverified against the DNA. TRBV21-1 is a pseudogene locus. The CDR3 loop spans 16 amino acids. The CDR3 DNA is TGTGCCAGCAGCAAATACGAGCGGGATTGGGGCAATGAGCAGTTCTTC. It specifies CASSKYERDWGNEQFF.

This clonotype was observed at least ten times. The chain links TRBV6-5 to TRBJ2-3; D may correspond to TRBD1 or TRBD2 (5 bases each). V was cut by 2 bases and J by 5 bases, with 14 bases left in between. The CDR3 is 15 amino acids. Germline V CDR1 and CDR2: MNHEY, SVGAGI. For the CDR3, the DNA is TGTGCCAGCAGTTACGGGGGAGAAGCACTAGATACGCAGTATTTT. This gives the protein CASSYGGEALDTQYF.

This clonotype was observed many times. J is TRBJ2-3 and V is TRBV12-3 or TRBV12-4; the match to TRBD1 covers 10 bases. The CDR3 covers 16 residues. With 4 bases clipped from V and 2 bases from J, the junction kept 6 bases outside the gene matches. CDR3 amino acids: CASSSGQGVNTDTQYF. The CDR3 coding sequence is TGTGCCAGCAGTTCCGGACAGGGGGTTAACACAGATACGCAGTATTTT.

This clonotype was counted ten times or more. The gene calls are TRBV5-6 and TRBJ1-2, with D tentatively TRBD1 (5 bases). With 0 bases removed from V and 2 bases from J, the gap between germline ends came to 14 bases. CDR3 length: 16 amino acids. Germline V gene sequence: CDR1 SGHDT, CDR2 YYEEEE. This CDR3 is CASSLVQGGPNYGYTF. Here the CDR3 DNA reads TGTGCCAGCAGCTTGGTGCAGGGAGGACCCAACTATGGCTACACCTTC.

This clonotype was seen ten or more times. The V call is TRBV5-1, the J call TRBJ2-3; 9 bases map to TRBD2. The CDR3 is 14 amino acids. The J segment lost 6 bases and the V segment lost 4 bases, leaving 6 bases of the junction unmatched. Germline V CDR1 and CDR2: SGHRS, YFSETQ. CDR3 protein: CASSGGRESDTQYF. The CDR3 bases are TGCGCCAGCAGCGGCGGGAGGGAATCGGATACGCAGTATTTT.

This clonotype was seen at least ten times. The V and J genes are TRBV7-2 and TRBJ2-7; D might be TRBD2 (6 bases). CDR3 length equals 15 residues. With 6 bases removed from V and 2 bases from J, the gap between germline ends came to 17 bases. Germline CDR1 is SGHTA and CDR2 is FQGNSA. The CDR3 nucleotides read TGTGCCAGCAGTCAGAGGGCGGGGTCAGCCTACGAGCAGTACTTC. Residues: CASSQRAGSAYEQYF.

The chain's CDR3 is CSALETERSGNTIYF. In nucleotides, the CDR3 is TGCAGTGCTTTGGAGACAGAACGGTCTGGAAACACCATATATTTT. This chain links TRBV20-1 with TRBJ1-3, with D maybe TRBD1 (5 bases). V lost 5 bases to trimming and J lost 1 base, with 15 bases between them. Germline CDR1 is DFQATT and CDR2 is SNEGSKA (reference sequence). The length of the CDR3 is 15 residues.

Ten or more counts support this clonotype. The chain links TRBV7-9 to TRBJ1-1, with D uncertain. Germline V gene data show CDR1 as SEHNR and CDR2 as FQNEAQ (reference sequence). V was shortened by 6 bases and J by 0 bases, with 14 bases between the two germline ends. This CDR3 has 15 residues. The CDR3 DNA is TGTGCCAGCAGGGAGTCCGGGTCGCTGAACACTGAAGCTTTCTTT. It translates to CASRESGSLNTEAFF.

Ten or more counts support this clonotype. This chain uses TRBV29-1 with TRBJ1-2, with D unresolved. CDR1 is SQVTM and CDR2 is ANQGSEA in the germline V gene. This CDR3 has 14 amino acids. V was trimmed by 4 bases and J by 7 bases, leaving 19 bases between them. DNA for the CDR3: TGCAGCGTTGTATCGGCCGCGGAAACGTCTGGCTACACCTTC. This gives the protein CSVVSAAETSGYTF.

The CDR3 bases are TGTGCCAGTAGGACCCAGCGGGCCACGGGGGATACGCAGTATTTT. It encodes CASRTQRATGDTQYF. V usage is TRBV2 and J usage is TRBJ2-3; D might be TRBD2 (6 bases). Germline V gene sequence: CDR1 SNHLY, CDR2 FYNNEI. The CDR3 runs to 15 residues. V was trimmed by 9 bases and J by 6 bases, leaving 22 bases between them.

The rearrangement links TRBV15 to TRBJ1-2; the D is unclear. V was cut by 0 bases and J by 8 bases, with 10 bases left in between. The CDR3 spans 13 residues. The germline gives CDR1 LNHNV, CDR2 YYDKDF (reference sequence). CDR3 residues: CATSREASYGYTF. CDR3 coding DNA: TGTGCCACCAGCAGAGAGGCTTCTTACGGCTACACCTTC.

This chain joins TRBV7-2 and TRBJ1-1; 12 nucleotides match TRBD1. Trimming took 1 base from V and 0 from J; bases not matched to a gene: 3. Per the germline V gene, CDR1 is SGHTA and CDR2 is FQGNSA. The CDR3 has 17 residues. Here the CDR3 reads CASSLVGTGGLNTEAFF. CDR3 sequence (DNA): TGTGCCAGCAGCTTAGTGGGGACAGGGGGCCTGAACACTGAAGCTTTCTTT.

This clonotype was seen at least ten times. The rearrangement links TRBV5-6 to TRBJ1-2, with D uncertain. Trimming took off 6 bases at V and 8 bases at J, with 14 bases between the two ends. The CDR3 sequence is 12 residues long. Germline V gene data show CDR1 as SGHDT and CDR2 as YYEEEE. The CDR3 is CASTREGWGYTF. CDR3 nucleotide sequence: TGTGCCAGCACCCGAGAGGGATGGGGCTACACCTTC.